This T cell receptor beta chain was sequenced for a study of human T cells and chemical hapten exposure. About the study: Small discrepancies in pooled library volume mainly accounted for the varying TCR yields per sample. Points from the study as a whole: TCRs exceeding a frequency of 1 in 1000 stayed unchanged under DPC sensitization.

Time point here: healthy volunteer bleed at 2 weeks. Total RNA was isolated from whole blood that had not been fractionated. This clonotype has at least ten counts. The antigen remains undetermined. Individual cDNA molecules (in the library) carried attached unique molecular identifiers. In the study's own analysis: The number of TCRs in each sample had a median of approximately 90,000 and spanned roughly 20,000 to 750,000. From the RACE reads, TCRdb called clonotypes with MiXCR, one entry per CDR3 protein. TCRdb's processing, not the authors', yielded these V and J calls. The sample lists some 45,000 distinct CDR3 sequences; 3.5% to 5% were seen once. V lost 1 base and J lost 4, with 8 bases in between. Germline V lookup: CDR1 SGHDN, CDR2 FVKESK. CDR3 length equals 14 residues.

This receptor was obtained from a human donor in good health. Some clones in this sample may be carry-over from other donors' samples. Sequenced material: whole blood. This chain joins TRBV14 and TRBJ1-3; no clear D gene. DNA of the CDR3: TGTGCCAGCAGCCAAGCTCGCTCGGGAAACACCATATATTTT. Translating gives CASSQARSGNTIYF.